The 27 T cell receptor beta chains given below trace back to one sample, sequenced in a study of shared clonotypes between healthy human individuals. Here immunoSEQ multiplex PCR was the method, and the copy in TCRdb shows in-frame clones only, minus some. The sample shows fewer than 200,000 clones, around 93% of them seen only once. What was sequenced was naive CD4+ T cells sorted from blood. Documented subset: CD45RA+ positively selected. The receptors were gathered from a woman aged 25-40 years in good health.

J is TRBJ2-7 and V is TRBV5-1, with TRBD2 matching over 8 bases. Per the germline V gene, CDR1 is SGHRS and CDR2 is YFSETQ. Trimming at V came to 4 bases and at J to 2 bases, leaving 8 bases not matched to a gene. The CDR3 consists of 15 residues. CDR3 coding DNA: TGCGCCAGCAGCCCCCCCAGCGGGAGAACCTACGAGCAGTACTTC. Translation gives CASSPPSGRTYEQYF.

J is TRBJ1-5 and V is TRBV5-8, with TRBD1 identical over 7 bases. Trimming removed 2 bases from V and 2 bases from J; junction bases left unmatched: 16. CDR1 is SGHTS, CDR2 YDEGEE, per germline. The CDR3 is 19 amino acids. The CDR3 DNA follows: TGTGCCAGCAGCTTCCGAGACAGGGAGTGGGCCGATCGCAATCAGCCCCAGCATTTT. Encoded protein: CASSFRDREWADRNQPQHF.

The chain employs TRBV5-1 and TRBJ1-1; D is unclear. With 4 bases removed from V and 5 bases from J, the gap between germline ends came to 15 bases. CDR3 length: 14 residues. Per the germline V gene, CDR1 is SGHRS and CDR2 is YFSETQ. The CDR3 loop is CASSKVDGETEAFF. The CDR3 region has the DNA TGCGCCAGCAGCAAAGTGGACGGGGAGACTGAAGCTTTCTTT.

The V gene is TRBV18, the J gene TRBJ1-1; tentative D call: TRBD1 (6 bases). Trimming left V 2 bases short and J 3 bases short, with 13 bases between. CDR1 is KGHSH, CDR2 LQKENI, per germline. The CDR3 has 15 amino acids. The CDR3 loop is CASSPNRGADTEAFF. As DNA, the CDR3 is TGTGCCAGCTCACCAAACCGGGGGGCTGACACTGAAGCTTTCTTT.

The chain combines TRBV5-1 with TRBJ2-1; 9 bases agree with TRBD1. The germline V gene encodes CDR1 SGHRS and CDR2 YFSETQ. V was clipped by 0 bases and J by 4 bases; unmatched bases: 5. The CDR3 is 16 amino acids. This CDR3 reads CASSLVSGQGYNEQFF. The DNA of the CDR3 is TGCGCCAGCAGCTTGGTATCCGGACAGGGGTACAATGAGCAGTTCTTC.

The CDR3 nucleotides read TGTGCCAGCAGAAAATTGGAGGGGCGATCAGATACGCAGTATTTT. It specifies CASRKLEGRSDTQYF. This chain links TRBV2 with TRBJ2-3; weak D call: TRBD2 (6 bases). The CDR3 consists of 15 residues. The germline gives CDR1 SNHLY, CDR2 FYNNEI. V was cut by 6 bases and J by 4 bases, with 17 bases left in between.

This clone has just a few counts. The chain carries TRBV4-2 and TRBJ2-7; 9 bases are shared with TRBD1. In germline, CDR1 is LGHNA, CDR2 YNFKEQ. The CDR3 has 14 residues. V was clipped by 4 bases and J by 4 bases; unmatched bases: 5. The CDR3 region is CASSRWDRVYEQYF. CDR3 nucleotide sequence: TGTGCCAGCAGCCGTTGGGACAGGGTATACGAGCAGTACTTC.

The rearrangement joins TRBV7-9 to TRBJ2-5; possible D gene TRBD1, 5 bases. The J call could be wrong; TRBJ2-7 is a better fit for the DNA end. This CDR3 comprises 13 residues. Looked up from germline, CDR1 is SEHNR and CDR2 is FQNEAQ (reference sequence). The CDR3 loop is CASSQRQSYEQYF. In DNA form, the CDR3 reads TGTGCCAGCAGCCAGCGACAGAGCTACGAGCAGTACTTC.

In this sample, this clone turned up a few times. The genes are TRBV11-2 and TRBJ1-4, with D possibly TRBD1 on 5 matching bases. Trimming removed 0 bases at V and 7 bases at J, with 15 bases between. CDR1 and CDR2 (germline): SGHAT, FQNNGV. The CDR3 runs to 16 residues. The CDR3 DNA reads TGTGCCAGCAGCTTAGAATCAACAGGTTCGGTTGAAAAACTGTTTTTT. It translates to CASSLESTGSVEKLFF.

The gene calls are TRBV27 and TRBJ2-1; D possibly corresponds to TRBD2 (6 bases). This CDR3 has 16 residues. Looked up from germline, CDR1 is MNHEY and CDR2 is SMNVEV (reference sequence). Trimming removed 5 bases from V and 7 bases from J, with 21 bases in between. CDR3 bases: TGTGCCAGCAGTCCGCCCCTGGAGGGCCTATGGAATGAGCAGTTCTTC. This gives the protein CASSPPLEGLWNEQFF.

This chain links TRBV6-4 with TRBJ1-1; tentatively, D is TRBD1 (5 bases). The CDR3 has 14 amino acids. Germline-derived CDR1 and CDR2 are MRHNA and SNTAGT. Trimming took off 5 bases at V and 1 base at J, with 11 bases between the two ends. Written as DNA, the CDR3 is TGTGCCAGCAGTTCCAGGGTCAGGAACACTGAAGCTTTCTTT. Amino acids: CASSSRVRNTEAFF.

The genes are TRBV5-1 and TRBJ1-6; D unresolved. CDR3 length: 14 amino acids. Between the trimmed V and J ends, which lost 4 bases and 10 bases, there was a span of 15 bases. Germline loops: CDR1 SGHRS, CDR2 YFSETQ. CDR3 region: CASSPPGKGSPLHF. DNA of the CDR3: TGCGCCAGCAGCCCGCCTGGGAAAGGCTCACCCCTCCACTTT.

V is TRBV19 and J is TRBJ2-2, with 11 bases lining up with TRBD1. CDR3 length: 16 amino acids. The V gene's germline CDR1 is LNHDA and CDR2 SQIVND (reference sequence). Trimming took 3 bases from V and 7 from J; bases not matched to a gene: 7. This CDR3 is CASSMPRTGGIGELFF. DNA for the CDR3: TGTGCCAGTAGTATGCCCCGGACAGGGGGCATCGGGGAGCTGTTTTTT.

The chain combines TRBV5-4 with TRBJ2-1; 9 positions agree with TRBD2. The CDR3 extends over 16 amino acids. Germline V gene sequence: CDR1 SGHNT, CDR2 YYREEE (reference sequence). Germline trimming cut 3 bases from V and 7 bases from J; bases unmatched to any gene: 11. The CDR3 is CASSSQGLAIINEQFF. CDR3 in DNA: TGTGCCAGCAGCTCGCAAGGACTAGCGATTATTAATGAGCAGTTCTTC.

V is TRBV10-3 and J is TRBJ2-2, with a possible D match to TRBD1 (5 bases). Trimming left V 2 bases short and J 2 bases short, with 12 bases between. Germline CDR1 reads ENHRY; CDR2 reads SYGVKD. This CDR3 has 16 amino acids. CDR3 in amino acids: CAISEVPGLNTGELFF. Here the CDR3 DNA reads TGTGCCATCAGTGAGGTACCAGGGCTCAACACCGGGGAGCTGTTTTTT.

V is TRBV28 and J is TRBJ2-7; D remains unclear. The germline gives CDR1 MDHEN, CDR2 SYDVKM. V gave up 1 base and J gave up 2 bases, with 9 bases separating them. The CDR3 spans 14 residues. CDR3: CASSLLQGTYEQYF. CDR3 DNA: TGTGCCAGCAGTTTATTGCAAGGAACCTACGAGCAGTACTTC.

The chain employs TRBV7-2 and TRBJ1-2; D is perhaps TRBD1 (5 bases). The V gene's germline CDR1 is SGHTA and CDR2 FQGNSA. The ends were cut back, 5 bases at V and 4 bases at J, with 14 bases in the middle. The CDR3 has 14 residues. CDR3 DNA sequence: TGTGCCAGCAGCACACCGGGACGAAGCTATGGCTACACCTTC. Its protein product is CASSTPGRSYGYTF.

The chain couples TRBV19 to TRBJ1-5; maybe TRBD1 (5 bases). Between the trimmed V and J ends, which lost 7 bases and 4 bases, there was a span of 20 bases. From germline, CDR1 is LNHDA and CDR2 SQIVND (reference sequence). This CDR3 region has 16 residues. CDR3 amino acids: CASIGEGTLGNQPQHF. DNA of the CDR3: TGTGCCAGTATCGGGGAAGGGACTTTGGGTAATCAGCCCCAGCATTTT.

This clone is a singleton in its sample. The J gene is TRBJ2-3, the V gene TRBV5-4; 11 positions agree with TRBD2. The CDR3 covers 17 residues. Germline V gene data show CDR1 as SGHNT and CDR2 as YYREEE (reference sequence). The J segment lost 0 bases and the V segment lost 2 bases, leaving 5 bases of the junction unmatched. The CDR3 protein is CASSFRLAGQSTDTQYF. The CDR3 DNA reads TGTGCCAGCAGCTTCCGACTAGCGGGACAGAGCACAGATACGCAGTATTTT.

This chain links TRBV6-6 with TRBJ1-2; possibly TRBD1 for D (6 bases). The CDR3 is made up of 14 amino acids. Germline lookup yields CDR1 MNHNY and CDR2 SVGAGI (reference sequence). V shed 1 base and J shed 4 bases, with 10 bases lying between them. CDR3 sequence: CASSYYRESYGYTF. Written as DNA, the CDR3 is TGTGCCAGCAGTTACTACAGGGAGAGCTATGGCTACACCTTC.

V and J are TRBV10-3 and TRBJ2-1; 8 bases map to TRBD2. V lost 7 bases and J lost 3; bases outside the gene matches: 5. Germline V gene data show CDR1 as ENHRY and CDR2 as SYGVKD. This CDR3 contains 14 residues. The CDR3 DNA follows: TGTGCCATCATGGCGAGCGGGAGCTACAATGAGCAGTTCTTC. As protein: CAIMASGSYNEQFF.

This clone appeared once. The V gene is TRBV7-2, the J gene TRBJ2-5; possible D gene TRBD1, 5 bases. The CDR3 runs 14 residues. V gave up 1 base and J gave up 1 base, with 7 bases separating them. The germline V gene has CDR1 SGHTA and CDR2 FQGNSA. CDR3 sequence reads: CASSLGQTQETQYF. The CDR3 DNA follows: TGTGCCAGCAGCTTAGGACAGACCCAAGAGACCCAGTACTTC.

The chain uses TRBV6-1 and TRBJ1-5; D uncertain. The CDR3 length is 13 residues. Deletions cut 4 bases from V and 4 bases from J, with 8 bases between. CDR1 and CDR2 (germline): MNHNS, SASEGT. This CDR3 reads CASSVTRNQPQHF. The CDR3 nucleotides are TGTGCCAGCAGTGTTACGCGAAATCAGCCCCAGCATTTT.

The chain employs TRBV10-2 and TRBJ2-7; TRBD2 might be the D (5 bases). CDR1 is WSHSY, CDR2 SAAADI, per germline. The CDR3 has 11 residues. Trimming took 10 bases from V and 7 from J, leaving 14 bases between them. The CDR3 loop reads CAIGRGGEQYF. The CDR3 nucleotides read TGCGCCATCGGACGGGGTGGGGAGCAGTACTTC.

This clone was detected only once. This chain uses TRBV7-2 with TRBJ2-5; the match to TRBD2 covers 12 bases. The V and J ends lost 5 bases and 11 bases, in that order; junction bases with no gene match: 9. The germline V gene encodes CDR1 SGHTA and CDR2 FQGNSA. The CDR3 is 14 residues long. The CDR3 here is CASSLSWTSGEQYF. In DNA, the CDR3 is TGTGCCAGCAGCCTAAGCTGGACTAGCGGGGAGCAGTACTTC.

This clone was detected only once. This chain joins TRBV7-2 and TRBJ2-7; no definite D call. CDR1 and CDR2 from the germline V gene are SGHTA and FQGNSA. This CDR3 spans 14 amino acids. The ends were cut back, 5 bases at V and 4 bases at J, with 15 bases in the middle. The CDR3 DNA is TGTGCCAGCAGCCCAACCGGATGGTCGTACGAGCAGTACTTC. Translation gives CASSPTGWSYEQYF.

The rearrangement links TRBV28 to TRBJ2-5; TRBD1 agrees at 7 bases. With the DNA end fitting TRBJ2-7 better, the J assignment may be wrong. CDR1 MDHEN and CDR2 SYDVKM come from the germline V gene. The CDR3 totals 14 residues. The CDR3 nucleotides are TGTGCCAGCAGTTTACTGCAGGGGGCCTACGAGCAGTACTTC. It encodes CASSLLQGAYEQYF.